A selection of T cell receptor beta chains follows, all from one sample in a study of long-term antiretroviral therapy in people with HIV. Some clones are missing from TCRdb's copy, which holds only in-frame ones; the method was immunoSEQ multiplex PCR. The sample carries some 36,000 clones, about 85% recorded once. The sample was unsorted PBMCs, taken roughly 2.8 years before starting antiretroviral therapy. The source of these receptors is a young woman with HIV. CDR3s include the opening cysteine and the closing phenylalanine or tryptophan. Fields, in order: V gene, CDR3 length, J gene, D gene, clone size, CDR3 DNA, CDR3 protein. The D gene is left open where the match is weak. Size is omitted from some rows. Given values are once, few, many or a class for expanded clones.

>TRBV6-1|18|TRBJ2-3|TRBD2|NA
TGTGCCAGCAGTGACGTTCCCGGGACTAGCGGGGGTGTGGATACGCAGTATTTT
CASSDVPGTSGGVDTQYF
>TRBV19|12|TRBJ2-5|NA|NA
TGTGCCAGTAGTATGAATGGAGAGACCCAGTACTTC
CASSMNGETQYF
>TRBV7-9|15|TRBJ1-2|NA|NA
TGTGCCAGCAGCTTAGAGGGCAGAGCTAACTATGGCTACACCTTC
CASSLEGRANYGYTF
>TRBV4-1|16|TRBJ2-1|TRBD2|NA
TGCGCCAGCAGCCAAGAAAAGGGACTAGCAGCCAATGAGCAGTTCTTC
CASSQEKGLAANEQFF
>TRBV18|15|TRBJ1-2|NA|NA
TGTGCCAGCTCACCACCTCAACAGGTCTTGAGCGGCTACACCTTC
CASSPPQQVLSGYTF
>TRBV4-1|15|TRBJ1-2|TRBD1|NA
TGCGCCAGCAGCCAAGATTGGGGGACAGAGTATGGCTACACCTTC
CASSQDWGTEYGYTF
>TRBV6-5|13|TRBJ1-1|NA|NA
TGTGCCAGCAGCCAAGATTGGAACACTGAAGCTTTCTTT
CASSQDWNTEAFF
>TRBV5-1|17|TRBJ1-3|TRBD1|NA
TGCGCCAGCAGCCCCGAATCGACAGGGCTTCACGGAAACACCATATATTTT
CASSPESTGLHGNTIYF
>TRBV15|13|TRBJ1-1|NA|NA
TGTGCCACCAGCAGACCCCCCTATTTAGAGGCTTTCTTT
CATSRPPYLEAFF
>TRBV7-9|15|TRBJ2-3|NA|NA
TGTGCCAGCAGCGGGGGGCCTACTTCCACAGATACGCAGTATTTT
CASSGGPTSTDTQYF
>TRBV10-2|14|TRBJ1-2|NA|few
TGCGCCAGCAGTGAGTCAGCAGGGCCGCGGGGCTACACCTTC
CASSESAGPRGYTF
>TRBV2|14|TRBJ1-3|NA|NA
TGTGCCAGCAAAACAGGGTTCTCTGGAAACACCATATATTTT
CASKTGFSGNTIYF
>TRBV9|12|TRBJ1-1|NA|NA
TGTGCCAGCAGCGCCTTGGAAACTGAAGCTTTCTTT
CASSALETEAFF
>TRBV29-1|13|TRBJ2-7|NA|NA
TGCAGCGTTGATATCAGGGACTCCTACGAGCAGTACTTC
CSVDIRDSYEQYF
>TRBV30|14|TRBJ1-2|NA|NA
TGTGCCTGGAGTGTACCACGGGACGGGTCGGACTACACCTTC
CAWSVPRDGSDYTF
>TRBV5-1|14|TRBJ1-5|TRBD1|NA
TGCGCCAGCAGCCCTGGGACAGGGCATCAGCCCCAGCATTTT
CASSPGTGHQPQHF
>TRBV29-1|12|TRBJ1-2|NA|NA
TGCAGCGTTGAAGCGGAGTCGGGTGGCTACACCTTC
CSVEAESGGYTF
>TRBV9|15|TRBJ2-2|NA|once
TGTGCCAGCAGCCCGAAGGGAGCGAACACCGGGGAGCTGTTTTTT
CASSPKGANTGELFF
>TRBV7-9|14|TRBJ1-2|NA|NA
TGTGCCAGCAGCTTAACCGCAGGGATTTATGGCTACACCTTC
CASSLTAGIYGYTF
>TRBV10-2|15|TRBJ1-6|NA|NA
TGCGCCAGCAGTGAGTGGATGGACGCCGCAGGGACCCTCCACTTT
CASSEWMDAAGTLHF
>TRBV6-5|13|TRBJ1-3|NA|medium-sized
TGTGCCAGCGACGAGAGCTCTGGAAACACCATATATTTT
CASDESSGNTIYF
>TRBV11-2|11|TRBJ2-5|NA|NA
TGTGCCAGCAGCAACCGGGAGACCCAGTACTTC
CASSNRETQYF
>TRBV29-1|13|TRBJ2-2|NA|NA
TGCAGCGTTGGAAGAGGGTACACCGGGGAGCTGTTTTTT
CSVGRGYTGELFF
>TRBV5-1|14|TRBJ2-7|NA|few
TGCGCCAGCAGCTGGGACACGAGCTCCTACGAGCAGTACTTC
CASSWDTSSYEQYF
>TRBV7-8|16|TRBJ2-3|TRBD2|once
TGTGCCAGCAGCTCTCTAGCGGGTGGTTTTAGAGATACGCAGTATTTT
CASSSLAGGFRDTQYF
>TRBV5-1|14|TRBJ1-2|NA|NA
TGCGCCAGCAGCTTGGTGCAGGGTGAAGGAGGCTACACCTTC
CASSLVQGEGGYTF
>TRBV6-5|14|TRBJ1-5|NA|NA
TGTGCCAGCAGCAAGGGACGGCAAAATCAGCCCCAGCATTTT
CASSKGRQNQPQHF
>TRBV6-1|14|TRBJ1-4|TRBD1|few
TGTGCCAGCAGTGCCGGGACAGGGGTCGAAAAACTGTTTTTT
CASSAGTGVEKLFF
>TRBV6-1|15|TRBJ2-1|TRBD1|NA
TGTGCCAGCAGAGAGGACAGGGGTTTTTACAATGAGCAGTTCTTC
CASREDRGFYNEQFF
>TRBV15|17|TRBJ1-2|NA|NA
TGTGCCACCAGCAGACCCGGGGGCGAGGTGTATCCCGGCGGCTACACCTTC
CATSRPGGEVYPGGYTF
>TRBV7-3|14|TRBJ2-2|NA|few
TGTGCCAGCAGCTCCGGTCCGAACACCGGGGAGCTGTTTTTT
CASSSGPNTGELFF
>TRBV10-2|16|TRBJ2-1|TRBD1|once
TGCGCCAGCAACCCGGACAGGGGGCCTTCCTACAATGAGCAGTTCTTC
CASNPDRGPSYNEQFF
>TRBV19|14|TRBJ1-1|NA|NA
TGTGCCAGTAGTATAGCACAGTTGAACACTGAAGCTTTCTTT
CASSIAQLNTEAFF
>TRBV20-1|11|TRBJ1-3|NA|NA
TGCAGTGCTTACGCTGGAAACACCATATATTTT
CSAYAGNTIYF
>TRBV30|15|TRBJ2-3|TRBD2|NA
TGTGCCTGGAGTGTCGGAACTAGCGGGGCAGATACGCAGTATTTT
CAWSVGTSGADTQYF
>TRBV5-1|13|TRBJ1-2|NA|few
TGCGCCAGCAGCTTAGCGGGGTACTATGGCTACACCTTC
CASSLAGYYGYTF
>TRBV30|13|TRBJ1-1|NA|NA
TGTGCCTGGAGTGTTGGGGTGATCACTGAAGCTTTCTTT
CAWSVGVITEAFF
>TRBV11-2|17|TRBJ2-3|NA|NA
TGTGCCAGCAGCTTAACTGCAAGGGATGCTGGCACAGATACGCAGTATTTT
CASSLTARDAGTDTQYF
>TRBV5-4|13|TRBJ1-2|NA|few
TGTGCCAGCAGCTTGGTGGCAGCTTATGGCTACACCTTC
CASSLVAAYGYTF
>TRBV5-1|19|TRBJ1-6|TRBD1|NA
TGCGCCAGCAGCTTGGCCCCGACAGGGATGGGCTCCTATAATTCACCCCTCCACTTT
CASSLAPTGMGSYNSPLHF
>TRBV19|11|TRBJ2-4|NA|NA
TGTGCCAGTAGGAGGGAAAACATTCAGTACTTC
CASRRENIQYF
>TRBV7-8|18|TRBJ1-3|NA|once
TGTGCCAGCAGCTTAGCCGGCAGATTATCCGGGGGGGGAAACACCATATATTTT
CASSLAGRLSGGGNTIYF
>TRBV21-1|13|TRBJ2-7|NA|NA
TGTGCCAGCAGCACTAGCGGAATAAACGAGCAGTACTTC
CASSTSGINEQYF
>TRBV6-6|15|TRBJ1-5|TRBD1|NA
TGTGCCAGCAGTTTGCGTACAGGGGGCAATCAGCCCCAGCATTTT
CASSLRTGGNQPQHF
>TRBV5-1|14|TRBJ1-1|NA|NA
TGCGCCAGCAGCTTGGGGGTGGGGAACACTGAAGCTTTCTTT
CASSLGVGNTEAFF
>TRBV6-5|14|TRBJ1-1|TRBD1|NA
TGTGCCAGCAGCAGAGGGACAGGGGGCACTGAAGCTTTCTTT
CASSRGTGGTEAFF
>TRBV6-5|14|TRBJ1-1|TRBD1|NA
TGTGCCAGCAGGGTGGGACAGGGCGGCACTGAAGCTTTCTTT
CASRVGQGGTEAFF
>TRBV19|14|TRBJ1-4|NA|NA
TGTGCCAGTAGCCAACAGGGTTTCGATGAAAAACTGTTTTTT
CASSQQGFDEKLFF
>TRBV5-6|13|TRBJ2-1|NA|few
TGTGCCAGCAGCTGGGGGACGGTGAATGAGCAGTTCTTC
CASSWGTVNEQFF
>TRBV9|19|TRBJ2-1|TRBD2|NA
TGTGCCAGCAGCGTAGAAGGGACTAGCGGCACCAGCTCCTACAATGAGCAGTTCTTC
CASSVEGTSGTSSYNEQFF
>TRBV7-2|16|TRBJ2-1|TRBD2|once
TGTGCCAGCAGCCAAAAATTGGGACTAGGGATGAATGAGCAGTTCTTC
CASSQKLGLGMNEQFF
>TRBV10-3|13|TRBJ2-3|NA|NA
TGTGCCATCAGTGAATCCAGCACAGATACGCAGTATTTT
CAISESSTDTQYF
>TRBV30|13|TRBJ1-4|NA|NA
TGTGCCTGGAGTGGATTGTCTAATGAAAAACTGTTTTTT
CAWSGLSNEKLFF
>TRBV6-6|12|TRBJ2-1|TRBD1|NA
TGTGCCAGCAGTTACCAGGACAGGGAAGAGTTCTTC
CASSYQDREEFF
>TRBV29-1|14|TRBJ1-2|TRBD1|NA
TGCAGCACAGATGACAGGGGCTCTAACTATGGCTACACCTTC
CSTDDRGSNYGYTF
>TRBV4-1|15|TRBJ1-2|NA|NA
TGCGCCAGCAGCCAAGATGATAAGGGGACCTATGGCTACACCTTC
CASSQDDKGTYGYTF
>TRBV4-2|16|TRBJ1-2|NA|few
TGTGCCAGCAGCCAAGCGAACCGACAGTCTCTCTATGGCTACACCTTC
CASSQANRQSLYGYTF
>TRBV5-1|12|TRBJ2-7|NA|few
TGCGCCAGCAGCCTCCCGGGCTACGAGCAGTACTTC
CASSLPGYEQYF
>TRBV20-1|10|TRBJ2-5|NA|NA
TGCAGTGCTTTCAAAGAGACCCAGTACTTC
CSAFKETQYF
>TRBV7-2|15|TRBJ1-6|TRBD1|few
TGTGCCAGCAGCTTAGGGCGGCCAGGGGGGTCACCCCTCCACTTT
CASSLGRPGGSPLHF